This record looks at one TCR beta chain sequence and its context. The antigen it recognizes is unknown. Base qualities are not at hand, and no much larger clone is one base apart. From the germline V gene, CDR1 is MRHNA and CDR2 is SNTAGT. The CDR3, from cysteine to phenylalanine, totals 15 residues. The only DNA kept is the CDR3, 45 bases in frame from the first base. V was cut back by 6 bases and J by 0 bases, leaving a gap of 12 bases between them. The sample comes from a study of T cell responses to AZD1222 COVID-19 vaccine (dated by TCRdb to about 2021). General notes on the study: Because spike-specific TCR depth and breadth did not differ between the two schedules, AZD1222 recipients who got a second dose at roughly 4 weeks were pooled with those who got a second dose at roughly 12 weeks. Trial participants were enrolled by age into 18-55, 56-69 and 70-plus year subgroups, with roughly 160, 29 and 62 TCR-sequenced participants respectively. A total of approximately 240 trial participants underwent TCR sequencing, of whom some 210 received two doses of AZD1222 and some 26 received two doses of the MenACWY control vaccine.

The time point label corresponds to: baseline before first vaccination. Samples from vaccinated people were obtained from the UK trials COV001 and COV002, which included a single-blind randomized controlled phase 2/3 trial of AZD1222 (ChAdOx1 nCoV-19) in healthy adults. Trial participant PBMC samples were collected at day 0 and day 28 after the second dose for TCRbeta chain sequencing. Study-level results and caveats: Only six AZD1222 recipients were SARS-CoV-2 seropositive at baseline, limiting conclusions about previously exposed vaccinees. Spike-specific TCR breadth and depth rose significantly after two AZD1222 doses compared with day 0 and with MenACWY recipients. CD4 TCRs associated with the vaccine covered the entire spike protein, and the dominant responses were in regions 160-218 and 743-854. In the small 56-69-year group, the increase in depth fell short of significance, most likely because of low power. No day 14 peak-response samples were available, so repertoires were characterized only after the peak T cell response. Most participants were white British and females outnumbered males, and the authors suggested that clonal diversity may have been underestimated. Nearly half of unique spike-specific TCRs reportedly recognized epitopes outside regions mutated in the B.1.351 and B.1.1.7 variants.

The CDR3 regions of human TCRbeta chains were subjected to immunosequencing. The original pipeline was this. Repertoire TCRs were checked for matches against a reference library of SARS-CoV-2-specific TCRs that had been generated using the MIRA antigen-specificity platform. Breadth meant the fraction of unique TCRs that were SARS-CoV-2-associated, whereas depth meant the fraction of total T cells that were SARS-CoV-2-associated. Using the MIRA data, each spike-specific TCR was assigned both to the spike region to which the TCR was reactive and to a CD4 or CD8 class. Log10-transformed breadth and depth values were compared by one-way ANOVA with Sidak's multiple comparisons tests. Here the immuneACCESS table is served through TCRdb, limited to in-frame sequences with V and J called. Missing clones are a known gap in these copies; in checked studies unresolved V genes cover under half, and the rest lacks a known reason. V and J calls and clone size are given by that table; D and trimming were obtained from the DNA. Here the sample has over 85,000 clones; around 89% occur a single time. The ten most abundant clones make up 1.5% to 2% of the sample.

The chain uses TRBV6-4 and TRBJ2-1; the D gene may be TRBD1 or TRBD2, since each aligns over 5 bases. The specimen comprised peripheral blood, sampled on day 0 of AZD1222 vaccination. The source of this sequence is an adult in good health. The bases are TGTGCCAGCAGAAGGGACGCCTTCTCCTACAATGAGCAGTTCTTC. Translated, this gives CASRRDAFSYNEQFF.